The T cell receptor beta chain described here comes from a study of identical twins. General study points: Twin-shared out-of-frame alpha sequences were enriched for low generation probability. A lower insertion count was a feature of abundant cord blood beta clonotypes, with no such feature in memory repertoires. Analyses based on zero insertions could be partly confounded by invariant MAIT and iNKT cells.

Germline loops: CDR1 SGDLS, CDR2 YYNGEE. The CDR3 has 16 amino acids. J was trimmed by 7 bases and V by 2 bases; bases with no gene match: 9. The table lists this clonotype with many counts. Its cognate antigen is unknown. Unique molecular identifiers were present on the cDNA, which also gained a universal primer site by template switching. From the 5' RACE reads, TCRdb called clonotypes with MiXCR, one entry per CDR3 protein. In the table there are 450,000 to 500,000 distinct CDR3 sequences, roughly an eighth of which are singletons. A further study also used this sample, focusing on yellow fever vaccine responses in identical twins.

The chain couples TRBV9 to TRBJ2-7; TRBD2 matches at 13 bases. Sequenced: CD4+ T cells sorted from blood. The TCR was taken from a young woman in good health. The CDR3, as DNA: TGTGCCAGCAGCGTGACAGGGACTAGCGGGGTCCAAGAGCAGTACTTC. Amino acid sequence: CASSVTGTSGVQEQYF.